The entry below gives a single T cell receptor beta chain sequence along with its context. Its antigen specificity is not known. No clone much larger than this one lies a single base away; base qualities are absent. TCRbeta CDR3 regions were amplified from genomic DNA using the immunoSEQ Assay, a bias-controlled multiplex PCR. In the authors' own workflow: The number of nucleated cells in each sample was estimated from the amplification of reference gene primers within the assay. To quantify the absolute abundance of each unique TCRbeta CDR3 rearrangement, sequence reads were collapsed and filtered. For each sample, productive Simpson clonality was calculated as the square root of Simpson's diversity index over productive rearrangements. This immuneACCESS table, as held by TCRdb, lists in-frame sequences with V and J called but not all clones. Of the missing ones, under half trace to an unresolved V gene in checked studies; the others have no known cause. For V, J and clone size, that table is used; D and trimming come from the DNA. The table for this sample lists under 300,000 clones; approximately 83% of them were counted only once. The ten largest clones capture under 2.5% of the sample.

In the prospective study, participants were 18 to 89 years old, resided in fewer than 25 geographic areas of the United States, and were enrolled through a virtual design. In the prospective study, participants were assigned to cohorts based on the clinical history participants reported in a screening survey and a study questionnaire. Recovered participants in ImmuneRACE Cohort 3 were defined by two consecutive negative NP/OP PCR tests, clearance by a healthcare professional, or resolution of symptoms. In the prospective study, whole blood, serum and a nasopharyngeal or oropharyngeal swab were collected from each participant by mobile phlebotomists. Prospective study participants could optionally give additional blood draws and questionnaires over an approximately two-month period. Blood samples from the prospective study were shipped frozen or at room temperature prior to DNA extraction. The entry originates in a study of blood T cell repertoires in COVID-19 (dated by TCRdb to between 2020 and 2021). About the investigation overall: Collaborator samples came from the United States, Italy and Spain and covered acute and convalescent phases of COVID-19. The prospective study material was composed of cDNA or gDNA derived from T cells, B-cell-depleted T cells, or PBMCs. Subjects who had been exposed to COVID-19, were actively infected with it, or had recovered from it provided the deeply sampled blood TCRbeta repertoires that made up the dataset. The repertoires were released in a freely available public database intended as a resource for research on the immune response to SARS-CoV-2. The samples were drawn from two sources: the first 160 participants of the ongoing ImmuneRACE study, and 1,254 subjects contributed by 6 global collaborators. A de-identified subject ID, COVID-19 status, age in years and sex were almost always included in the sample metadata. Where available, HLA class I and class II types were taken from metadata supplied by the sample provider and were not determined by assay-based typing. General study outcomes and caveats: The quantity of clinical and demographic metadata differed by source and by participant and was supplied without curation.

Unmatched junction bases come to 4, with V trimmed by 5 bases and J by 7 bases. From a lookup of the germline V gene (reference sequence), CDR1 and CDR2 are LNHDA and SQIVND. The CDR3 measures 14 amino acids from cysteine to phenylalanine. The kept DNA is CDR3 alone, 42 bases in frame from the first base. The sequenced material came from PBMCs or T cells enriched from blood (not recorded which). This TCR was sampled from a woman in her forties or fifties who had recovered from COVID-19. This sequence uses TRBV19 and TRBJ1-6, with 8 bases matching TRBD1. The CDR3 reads CASSSQGANSPLHF. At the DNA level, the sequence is TGTGCCAGTAGTTCCCAGGGGGCGAATTCACCCCTCCACTTT.